This T cell receptor beta chain was captured by sequencing in a study of neurological immune-mediated disorders. As to time point: longitudinal time-point 1 (baseline). General study points: In HTLV-1-associated myelopathy, TCR clonal expansion was greatest, and in multiple sclerosis it was least, below healthy controls.

About this clonotype: Its target is not known.

TCRdb reprocessed the 5' RACE reads via MiXCR and lists one record per CDR3 protein. The sample includes about 53,000 distinct CDR3 sequences, more than 8% seen only once; the top ten take 1.6%. The clonotype originates from a woman in her forties in good health. Sequenced sample: PBMCs.

Here the CDR3 reads CAISDASGGSGEQYF. The CDR3 region has the DNA TGTGCCATCAGCGACGCTAGCGGGGGATCTGGGGAGCAGTACTTC. V is TRBV10-3 and J is TRBJ2-7; 10 bases agree with TRBD2. This CDR3 comprises 15 residues. V was clipped by 6 bases and J by 7 bases; unmatched bases: 12. Germline CDR1 reads ENHRY; CDR2 reads SYGVKD.